Listed here are 3 T cell receptor beta chains from one sample, sequenced in a study of cytomegalovirus exposure and HLA in healthy donors. PCR amplification relied on 60 Vbeta primers (plus 13 Jbeta primers). Method: immunoSEQ multiplex PCR; TCRdb's copy keeps in-frame clones and lacks some. The sample yields about 120,000 clones, approximately 9.4% seen once. The sequencing input was PBMCs. The receptors originated from a man under 40 in good health and CMV-seronegative.

This clone was seen a few times. V and J are TRBV13 and TRBJ2-5; tentatively, D is TRBD1 (6 bases). CDR1 PRHDT and CDR2 FYEKMQ come from the germline V gene (reference sequence). V gave up 4 bases and J gave up 0 bases, with 15 bases separating them. The CDR3 runs 16 residues. For the CDR3, the DNA is TGTGCCAGCAGCTCAGCCCTACAGGGCGACCAAGAGACCCAGTACTTC. It translates to CASSSALQGDQETQYF.

The gene calls are TRBV29-1 and TRBJ1-1; TRBD1 matches at 7 bases. Germline CDR1 and CDR2: SQVTM and ANQGSEA. The length of the CDR3 is 13 residues. V dropped 6 bases and J dropped 6; count of bases not matched to a gene: 10. The CDR3 coding sequence is TGCAGCGTCTCTGGCTGGCAGGGGGCTGAAGCTTTCTTT. As protein: CSVSGWQGAEAFF. The full variable domain, rest sourced from reference TRBV29-1 and TRBJ1-1, is SAVISQKPSRDICQRGTSLTIQCQVDSQVTMMFWYRQQPGQSLTLIATANQGSEATYESGFVIDKFPISRPNLTFSTLTVSNMSPEDSSIYLCSVSGWQGAEAFFGQGTRLTVV.

This clone occurred a few times. The gene calls are TRBV13 and TRBJ1-2, with 7 bases lining up with TRBD1. The CDR3 runs to 14 residues. The junction had 5 bases not matched to a gene; V was cut back by 1 base and J by 6 bases. The germline gives CDR1 PRHDT, CDR2 FYEKMQ (reference sequence). The CDR3 region has the DNA TGTGCCAGCAGCTTAGTAGCACAGGGGCATGGCTACACCTTC. Protein product: CASSLVAQGHGYTF.